This TCR beta chain came from a study of T cells after yellow fever vaccination. General study results and limits: A faster peak, day 5 versus 15, was reached by the weaker secondary response.

A few counts support this clonotype. Its antigen is not identified. The CDR3 length is 12 residues. V was clipped by 7 bases and J by 2 bases; unmatched bases: 5. Germline V gene data show CDR1 as DFQATT and CDR2 as SNEGSKA (reference sequence). The study made its TCR cDNA through 5'RACE template switching. That step introduced a universal primer site along with UMIs. Each CDR3 protein gets one entry after TCRdb re-called the 5' RACE reads with MiXCR. The top ten hold about 16% of the sample, which has hundreds of thousands of distinct CDR3 sequences, 7% to 9% seen once. The material sequenced was PBMCs, taken about 49 days after the first yellow fever vaccination. The V call is TRBV20-1, the J call TRBJ2-7; 7 bases match TRBD2. The receptor was derived from a man aged 18 to 29 who received the YFV17D yellow fever vaccine. CDR3 sequence: CSGAGDTYEQYF. The CDR3 coding sequence is TGCAGTGGTGCGGGAGATACCTACGAGCAGTACTTC.